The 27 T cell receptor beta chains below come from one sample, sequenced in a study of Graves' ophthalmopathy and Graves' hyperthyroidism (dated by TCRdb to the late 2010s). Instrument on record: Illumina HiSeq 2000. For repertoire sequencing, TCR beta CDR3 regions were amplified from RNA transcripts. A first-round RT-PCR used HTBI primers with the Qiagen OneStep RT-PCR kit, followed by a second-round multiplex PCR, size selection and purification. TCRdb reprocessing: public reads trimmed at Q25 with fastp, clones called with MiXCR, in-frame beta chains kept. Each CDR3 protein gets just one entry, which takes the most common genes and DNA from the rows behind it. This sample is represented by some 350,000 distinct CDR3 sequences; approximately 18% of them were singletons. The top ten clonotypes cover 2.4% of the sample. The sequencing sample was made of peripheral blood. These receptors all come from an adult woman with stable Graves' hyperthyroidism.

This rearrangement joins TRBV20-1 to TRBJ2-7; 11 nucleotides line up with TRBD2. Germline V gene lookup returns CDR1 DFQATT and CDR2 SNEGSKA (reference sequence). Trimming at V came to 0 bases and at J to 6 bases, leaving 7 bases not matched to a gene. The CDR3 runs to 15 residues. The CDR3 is CSARETSGTSLEQYF. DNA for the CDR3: TGCAGTGCTAGAGAGACTAGCGGGACCTCCCTCGAGCAGTACTTC.

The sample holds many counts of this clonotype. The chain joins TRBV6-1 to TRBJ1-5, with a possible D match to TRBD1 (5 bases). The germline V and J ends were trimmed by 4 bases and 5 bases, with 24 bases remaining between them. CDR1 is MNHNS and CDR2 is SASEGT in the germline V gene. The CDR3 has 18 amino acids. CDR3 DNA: TGTGCCAGCAGTGTCGGCGTCCCCGGGGGTGAGGGCGATCAGCCCCAGCATTTT. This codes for CASSVGVPGGEGDQPQHF.

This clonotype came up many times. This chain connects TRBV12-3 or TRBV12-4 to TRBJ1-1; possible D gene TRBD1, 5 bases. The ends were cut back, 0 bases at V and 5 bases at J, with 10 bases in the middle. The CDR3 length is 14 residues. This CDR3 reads CASSLAWGVTEAFF. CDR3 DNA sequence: TGTGCCAGCAGTTTAGCTTGGGGGGTAACTGAAGCTTTCTTT.

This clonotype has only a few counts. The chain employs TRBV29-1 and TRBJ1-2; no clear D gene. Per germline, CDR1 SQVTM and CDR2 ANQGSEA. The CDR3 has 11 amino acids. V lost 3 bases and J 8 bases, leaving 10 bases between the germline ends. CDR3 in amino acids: CSVERQRGYTF. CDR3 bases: TGCAGCGTTGAGCGGCAGAGGGGCTACACCTTC.

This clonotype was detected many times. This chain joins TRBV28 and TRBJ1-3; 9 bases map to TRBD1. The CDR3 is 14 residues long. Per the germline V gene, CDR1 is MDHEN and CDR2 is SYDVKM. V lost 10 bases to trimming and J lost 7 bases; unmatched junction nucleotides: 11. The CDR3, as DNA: TGTGCCACCACCCGGACAGGGGAATGGAACACCATATATTTT. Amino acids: CATTRTGEWNTIYF.

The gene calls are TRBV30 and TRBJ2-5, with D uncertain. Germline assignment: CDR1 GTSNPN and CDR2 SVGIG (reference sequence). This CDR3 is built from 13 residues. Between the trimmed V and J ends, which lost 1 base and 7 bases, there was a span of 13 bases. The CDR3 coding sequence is TGTGCCTGGAGTGCTGCCCACGACGGGACCCAGTACTTC. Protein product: CAWSAAHDGTQYF.

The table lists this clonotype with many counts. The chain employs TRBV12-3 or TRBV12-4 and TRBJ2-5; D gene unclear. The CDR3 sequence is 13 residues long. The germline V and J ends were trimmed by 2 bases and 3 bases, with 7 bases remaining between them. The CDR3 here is CASSLPPEETQYF. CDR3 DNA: TGTGCCAGCAGTTTACCCCCGGAAGAGACCCAGTACTTC.

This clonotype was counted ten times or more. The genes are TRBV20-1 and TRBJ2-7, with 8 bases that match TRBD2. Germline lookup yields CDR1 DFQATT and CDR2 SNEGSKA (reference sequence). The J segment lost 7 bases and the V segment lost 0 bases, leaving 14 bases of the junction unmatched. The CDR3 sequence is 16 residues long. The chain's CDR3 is CSARDSPTSGFREQYF. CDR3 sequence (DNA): TGCAGTGCTAGAGATAGCCCCACTAGCGGTTTCCGGGAGCAGTACTTC.

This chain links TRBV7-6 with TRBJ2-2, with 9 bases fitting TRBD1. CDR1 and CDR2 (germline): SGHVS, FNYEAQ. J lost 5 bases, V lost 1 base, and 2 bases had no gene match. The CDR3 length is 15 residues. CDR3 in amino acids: CASSLGDRETGELFF. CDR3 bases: TGTGCCAGCAGCTTAGGGGACAGGGAAACCGGGGAGCTGTTTTTT. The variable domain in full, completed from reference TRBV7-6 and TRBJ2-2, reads GAGVSQSPRYKVTKRGQDVALRCDPISGHVSLYWYRQALGQGPEFLTYFNYEAQQDKSGLPNDRFSAERPEGSISTLTIQRTEQRDSAMYRCASSLGDRETGELFFGEGSRLTVL.

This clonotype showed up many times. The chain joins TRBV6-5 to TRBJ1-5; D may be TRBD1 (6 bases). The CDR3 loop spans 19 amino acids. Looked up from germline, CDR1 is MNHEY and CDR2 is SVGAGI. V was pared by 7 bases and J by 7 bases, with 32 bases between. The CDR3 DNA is TGTGCCAGCACCCTCGGAGAAGGGGGAGAGTGGCGAAAAAACCAGCCCCAGCATTTT. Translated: CASTLGEGGEWRKNQPQHF.

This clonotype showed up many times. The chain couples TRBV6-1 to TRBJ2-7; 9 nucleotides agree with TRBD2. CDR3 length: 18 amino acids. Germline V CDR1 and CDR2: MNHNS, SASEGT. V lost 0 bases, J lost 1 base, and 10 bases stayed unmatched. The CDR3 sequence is CASSEAPRLAGVSYEQYF. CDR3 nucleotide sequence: TGTGCCAGCAGTGAAGCTCCCCGCTTAGCGGGAGTATCCTACGAGCAGTACTTC.

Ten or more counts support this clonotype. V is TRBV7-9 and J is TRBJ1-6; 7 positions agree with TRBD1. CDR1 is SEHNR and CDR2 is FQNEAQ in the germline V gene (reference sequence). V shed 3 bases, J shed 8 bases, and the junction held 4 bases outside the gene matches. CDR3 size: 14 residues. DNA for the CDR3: TGTGCCAGCAGCTTCCAGGGGGGAGATTCACCCCTCCACTTT. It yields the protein CASSFQGGDSPLHF.

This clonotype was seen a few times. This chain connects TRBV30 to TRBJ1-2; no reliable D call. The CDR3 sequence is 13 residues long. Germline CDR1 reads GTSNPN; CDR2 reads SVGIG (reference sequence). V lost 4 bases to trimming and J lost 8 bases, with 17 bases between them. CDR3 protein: CAWIRAPGRGYTF. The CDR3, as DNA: TGTGCCTGGATCCGGGCCCCCGGGCGGGGCTACACCTTC.

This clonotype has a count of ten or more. This CDR3 reads CASTASSYNSPLHF. Written as DNA, the CDR3 is TGTGCCAGCACAGCGAGCTCCTATAATTCACCCCTCCACTTT. The V call is TRBV2, the J call TRBJ1-6, with D hard to call. Per the germline V gene, CDR1 is SNHLY and CDR2 is FYNNEI. This CDR3 contains 14 residues. Trimming pared 7 bases from V and 0 bases from J, leaving 7 bases between.

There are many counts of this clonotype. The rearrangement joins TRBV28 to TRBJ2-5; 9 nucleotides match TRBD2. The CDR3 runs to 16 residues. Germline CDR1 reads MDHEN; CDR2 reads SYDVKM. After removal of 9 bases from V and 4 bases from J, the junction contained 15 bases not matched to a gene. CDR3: CASRITSGSWRETQYF. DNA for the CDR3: TGTGCCAGTCGAATAACTAGCGGGTCGTGGCGAGAGACCCAGTACTTC.

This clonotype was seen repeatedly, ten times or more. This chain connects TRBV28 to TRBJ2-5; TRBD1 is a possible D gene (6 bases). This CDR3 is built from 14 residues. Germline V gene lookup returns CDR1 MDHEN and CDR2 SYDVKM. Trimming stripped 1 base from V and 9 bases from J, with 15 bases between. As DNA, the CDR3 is TGTGCCAGCAGTTTATTCCAGGGGTGGTCGGCCCAGTACTTC. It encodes CASSLFQGWSAQYF.

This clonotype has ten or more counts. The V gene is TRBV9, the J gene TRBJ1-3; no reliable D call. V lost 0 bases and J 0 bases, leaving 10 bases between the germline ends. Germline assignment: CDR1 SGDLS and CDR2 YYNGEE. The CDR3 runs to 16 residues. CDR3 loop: CASSVGPGRSGNTIYF. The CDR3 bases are TGTGCCAGCAGCGTAGGCCCAGGCCGCTCTGGAAACACCATATATTTT. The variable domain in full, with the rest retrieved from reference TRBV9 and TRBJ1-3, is DSGVTQTPKHLITATGQRVTLRCSPRSGDLSVYWYQQSLDQGLQFLIQYYNGEERAKGNILERFSAQQFPDLHSELNLSSLELGDSALYFCASSVGPGRSGNTIYFGEGSWLTVV.

CDR3 DNA sequence: TGCGCCAGCAGCCAATGGTACACCTACGAGCAGTACTTC. It encodes CASSQWYTYEQYF. The chain employs TRBV4-1 and TRBJ2-7; D unresolved. CDR3 length: 13 residues. Trimming pared 2 bases from V and 2 bases from J, leaving 7 bases between. The germline gives CDR1 MGHRA, CDR2 YSYEKL.

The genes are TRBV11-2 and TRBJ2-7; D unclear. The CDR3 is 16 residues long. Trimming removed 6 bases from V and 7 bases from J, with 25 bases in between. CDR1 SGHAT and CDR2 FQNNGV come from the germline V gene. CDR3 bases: TGTGCCAGCAGGCCATCGGGTGGCTCAGTTGCGTCGGAGCAGTACTTC. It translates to CASRPSGGSVASEQYF.

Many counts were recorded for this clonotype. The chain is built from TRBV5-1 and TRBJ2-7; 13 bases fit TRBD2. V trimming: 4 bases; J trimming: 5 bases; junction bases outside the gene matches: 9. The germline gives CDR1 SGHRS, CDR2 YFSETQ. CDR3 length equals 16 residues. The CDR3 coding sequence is TGCGCCAGCAGCCGAAGGACTAGCGGGAGTGTCAACGAGCAGTACTTC. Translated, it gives CASSRRTSGSVNEQYF.

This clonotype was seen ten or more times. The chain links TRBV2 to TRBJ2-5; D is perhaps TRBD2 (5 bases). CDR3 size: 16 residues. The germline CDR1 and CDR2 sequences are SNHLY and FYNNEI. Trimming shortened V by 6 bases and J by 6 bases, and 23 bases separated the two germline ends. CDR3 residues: CASRELRSRGRQTQYF. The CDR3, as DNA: TGTGCCAGCAGGGAACTTAGAAGTCGGGGAAGGCAGACCCAGTACTTC.

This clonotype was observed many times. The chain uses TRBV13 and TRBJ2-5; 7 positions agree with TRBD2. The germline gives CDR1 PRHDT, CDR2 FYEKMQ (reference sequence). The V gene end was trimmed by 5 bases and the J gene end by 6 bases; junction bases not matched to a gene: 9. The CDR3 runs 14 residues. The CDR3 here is CASSPPPGGKTQYF. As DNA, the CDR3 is TGTGCCAGCAGCCCACCCCCGGGGGGTAAGACCCAGTACTTC.

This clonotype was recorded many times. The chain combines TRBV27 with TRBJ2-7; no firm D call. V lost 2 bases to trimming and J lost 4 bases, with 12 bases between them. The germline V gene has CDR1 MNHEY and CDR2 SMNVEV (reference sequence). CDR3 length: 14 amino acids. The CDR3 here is CASSLKQNLYEQYF. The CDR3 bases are TGTGCCAGCAGTTTAAAACAGAACTTATACGAGCAGTACTTC.

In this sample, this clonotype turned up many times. The CDR3 loop is CSVDLMNTGELFF. The CDR3 DNA is TGCAGCGTTGACCTTATGAACACCGGGGAGCTGTTTTTT. V usage is TRBV29-1 and J usage is TRBJ2-2; D call uncertain. The CDR3 loop spans 13 amino acids. CDR1 is SQVTM and CDR2 is ANQGSEA in the germline V gene. The V end lost 3 bases, the J end lost 1 base, and 6 bases lay between the germline ends.

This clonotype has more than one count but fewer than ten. The CDR3 sequence is CASSLVGQGTPEQYF. The DNA of the CDR3 is TGCGCCAGCAGCTTGGTAGGGCAGGGGACCCCCGAGCAGTACTTC. V usage is TRBV5-1 and J usage is TRBJ2-7; D perhaps matches TRBD1 (6 bases). The CDR3 is made up of 15 amino acids. CDR1 SGHRS and CDR2 YFSETQ come from the germline V gene. Between the trimmed V and J ends, which lost 0 bases and 6 bases, there was a span of 16 bases.

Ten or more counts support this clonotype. The CDR3 DNA follows: TGCAGCGTTGAAGCGGGAGGGGCAGAGACCCAGTACTTC. It is translated as CSVEAGGAETQYF. The V gene is TRBV29-1, the J gene TRBJ2-5, with 8 bases matching TRBD2. Germline-derived CDR1 and CDR2 are SQVTM and ANQGSEA. J gave up 4 bases and V 1 base, and 2 bases lay outside the gene matches. The CDR3 sequence is 13 residues long.

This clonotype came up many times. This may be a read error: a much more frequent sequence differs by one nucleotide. The CDR3 region has the DNA TGTGCCGGCAGTTTCCGGGGGGCAGATAATTCACCCCTCCACTTT. Translating it yields CAGSFRGADNSPLHF. The chain combines TRBV27 with TRBJ1-6, with a possible D match to TRBD1 (6 bases). The germline V gene encodes CDR1 MNHEY and CDR2 SMNVEV (reference sequence). The CDR3 spans 15 residues.